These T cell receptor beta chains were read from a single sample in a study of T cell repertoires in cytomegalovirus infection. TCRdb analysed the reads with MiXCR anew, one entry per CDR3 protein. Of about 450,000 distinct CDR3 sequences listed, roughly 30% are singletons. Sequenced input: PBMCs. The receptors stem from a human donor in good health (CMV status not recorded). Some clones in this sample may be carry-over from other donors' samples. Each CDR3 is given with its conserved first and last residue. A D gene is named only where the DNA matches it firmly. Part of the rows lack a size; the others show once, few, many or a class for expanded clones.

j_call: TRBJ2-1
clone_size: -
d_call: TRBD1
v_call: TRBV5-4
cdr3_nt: TGTGCCAGCAGCGGGGCCCGGGACAGGGGACGAAATGAGCAGTTCTTC
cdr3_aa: CASSGARDRGRNEQFF

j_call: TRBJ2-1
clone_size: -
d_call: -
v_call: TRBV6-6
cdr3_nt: TGTGCCAGCATACGGGGGTGGACTTCGTCCGACAATGAGCAGTTCTTC
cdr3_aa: CASIRGWTSSDNEQFF

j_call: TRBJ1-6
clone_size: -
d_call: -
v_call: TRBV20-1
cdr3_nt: TGCAGTGCTTACAGGGAAGAAGGGGCTATGGATTCACCCCTCCACTTT
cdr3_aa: CSAYREEGAMDSPLHF

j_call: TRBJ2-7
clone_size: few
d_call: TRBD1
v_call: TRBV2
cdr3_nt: TGTGCCAGCAGTGTTTACAGGGGGCAAGGCGAGCAGTACTTC
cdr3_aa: CASSVYRGQGEQYF

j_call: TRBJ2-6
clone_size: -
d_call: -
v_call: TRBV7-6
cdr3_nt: TGTGCCAGCAGTACATCTGCCCCCTCTGGGGCCAACGTCCTGACTTTC
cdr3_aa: CASSTSAPSGANVLTF

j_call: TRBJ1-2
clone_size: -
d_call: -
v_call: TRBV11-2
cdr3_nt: TGTGCCAGCAGCCCCTCGGACAGCTATGGCTACACCTTC
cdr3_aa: CASSPSDSYGYTF

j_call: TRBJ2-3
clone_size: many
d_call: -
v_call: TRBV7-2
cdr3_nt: TGTGCCAGCAGTTACTACACAGATACGCAGTATTTT
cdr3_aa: CASSYYTDTQYF

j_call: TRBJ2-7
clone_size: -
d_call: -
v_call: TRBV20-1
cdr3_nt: TGCAGTGCTAGAGACCGGCGCCAGAGCTCCTACGAGCAGTACTTC
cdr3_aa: CSARDRRQSSYEQYF

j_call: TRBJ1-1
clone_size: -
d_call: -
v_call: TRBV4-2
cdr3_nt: TGTGCCACGGGTGGCGGGGGATCGATGAACACTGAAGCTTTCTTT
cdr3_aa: CATGGGGSMNTEAFF

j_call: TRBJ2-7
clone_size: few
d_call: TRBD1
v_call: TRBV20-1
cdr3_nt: TGCAGTGCTATCCTGACAGGGGCCGCCTACGAGCAGTACTTC
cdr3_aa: CSAILTGAAYEQYF

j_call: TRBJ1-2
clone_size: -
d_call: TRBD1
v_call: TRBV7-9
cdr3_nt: TGTGCCAGCAGCTGGGACTCAGGGGGCTACTATGGCTACACCTTC
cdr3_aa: CASSWDSGGYYGYTF

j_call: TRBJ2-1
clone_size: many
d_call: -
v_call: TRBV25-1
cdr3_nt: TGTGCCAGCAGTGAATGGACGGGGAATGAGCAGTTCTTC
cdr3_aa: CASSEWTGNEQFF

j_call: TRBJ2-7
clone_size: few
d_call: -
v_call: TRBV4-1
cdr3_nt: TGCGCCAGCAGCCAAGTCCGGGGAGACTACGAGCAGTACTTC
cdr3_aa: CASSQVRGDYEQYF

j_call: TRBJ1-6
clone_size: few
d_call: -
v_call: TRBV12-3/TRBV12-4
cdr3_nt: TGTGCCAGCAGTTTAGACAGGCTCAATAATTCACCCCTCCACTTT
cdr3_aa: CASSLDRLNNSPLHF

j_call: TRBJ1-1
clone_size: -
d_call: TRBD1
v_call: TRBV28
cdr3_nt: TGTGCCAGCAGTTTATTCAGGGGGCGCGGTATTGGGGCTTTCTTT
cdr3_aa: CASSLFRGRGIGAFF

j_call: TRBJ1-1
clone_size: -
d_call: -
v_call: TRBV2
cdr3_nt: TGTGCCAGCAGTGAGATAGGGGGGAACACTGAAGCTTTCTTT
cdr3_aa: CASSEIGGNTEAFF

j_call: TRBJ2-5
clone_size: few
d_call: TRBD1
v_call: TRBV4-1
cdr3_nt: TGCGCCAGCAGCCAAGAGGTAGAGGGGGCAGGTGAGACCCAGTACTTC
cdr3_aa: CASSQEVEGAGETQYF

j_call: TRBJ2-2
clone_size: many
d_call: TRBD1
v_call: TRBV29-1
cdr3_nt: TGCAGCGTTGTGATGGCAGGGGGCCCCAACACCGGGGAGCTGTTTTTT
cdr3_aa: CSVVMAGGPNTGELFF

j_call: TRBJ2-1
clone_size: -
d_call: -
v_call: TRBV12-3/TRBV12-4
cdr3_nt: TGTGCCAGCAGTTTTTTCTCTAGGTATAACGAAAATGAGCAGTTCTTC
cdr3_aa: CASSFFSRYNENEQFF

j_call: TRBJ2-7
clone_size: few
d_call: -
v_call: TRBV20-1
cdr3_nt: TGCAGTGCTGGGGCGATGAGCTCCTACGAGCAGTACTTC
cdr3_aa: CSAGAMSSYEQYF

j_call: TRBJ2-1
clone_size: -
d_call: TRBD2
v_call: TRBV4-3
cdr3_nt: TGCGCCAGCAGCCAATTATCTAGCGGGGGGTCCGATGAGCAGTTCTTC
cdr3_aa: CASSQLSSGGSDEQFF

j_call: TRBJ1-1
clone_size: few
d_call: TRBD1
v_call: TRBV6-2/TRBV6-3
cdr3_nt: TGTGCCAGCAGTTACCCCAGGGGGGACACTGAAGCTTTCTTT
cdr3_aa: CASSYPRGDTEAFF

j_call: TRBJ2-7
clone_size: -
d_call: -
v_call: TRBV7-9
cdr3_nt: TGTGCCAGCAGCCAGCAAGGGGCCTCCTACGAGCAGTACTTC
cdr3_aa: CASSQQGASYEQYF

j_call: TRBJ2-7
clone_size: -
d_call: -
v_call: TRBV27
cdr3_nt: TGTGCCGGCAGTCCACAGAACTCCTACGAGCAGTACTTC
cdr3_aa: CAGSPQNSYEQYF

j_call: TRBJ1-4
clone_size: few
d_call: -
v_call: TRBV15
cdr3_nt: TGTGCCACCAGCAGAGAAGGGAGTACCCGAAAAGGGGCAACTAATGAAAAACTGTTTTTT
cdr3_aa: CATSREGSTRKGATNEKLFF

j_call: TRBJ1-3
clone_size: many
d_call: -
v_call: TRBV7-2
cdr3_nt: TGTGCCAGCAGTGCATCTGGGGATTCAGGAAACACCATATATTTT
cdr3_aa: CASSASGDSGNTIYF

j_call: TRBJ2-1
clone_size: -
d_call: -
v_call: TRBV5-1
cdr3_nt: TGCGCCAGCAGCTTGGCGGCACCCTCCAATGAGCAGTTCTTC
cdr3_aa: CASSLAAPSNEQFF

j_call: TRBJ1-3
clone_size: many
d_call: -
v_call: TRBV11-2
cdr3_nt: TGTGCCAGCAGCTTAAATTTCGGCAGGGGAGTGAAACCTGGAAACACCATATATTTT
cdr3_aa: CASSLNFGRGVKPGNTIYF

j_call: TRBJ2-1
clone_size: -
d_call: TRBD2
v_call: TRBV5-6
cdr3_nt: TGTGCCAGCAGCAGGGACGACGGGGGGGCGTTGAGTGAGCAGTTCTTC
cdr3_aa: CASSRDDGGALSEQFF

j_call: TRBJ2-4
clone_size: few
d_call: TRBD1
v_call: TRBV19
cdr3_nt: TGTGCCAGTAGTATACCCCGGACAGGGAAGAACATTCAGTACTTC
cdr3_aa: CASSIPRTGKNIQYF

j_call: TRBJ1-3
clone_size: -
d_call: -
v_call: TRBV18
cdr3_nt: TGTGCCAGCTCACCGGGGGCCAGGGGTATCTCTGGAAACACCATATATTTT
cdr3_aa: CASSPGARGISGNTIYF